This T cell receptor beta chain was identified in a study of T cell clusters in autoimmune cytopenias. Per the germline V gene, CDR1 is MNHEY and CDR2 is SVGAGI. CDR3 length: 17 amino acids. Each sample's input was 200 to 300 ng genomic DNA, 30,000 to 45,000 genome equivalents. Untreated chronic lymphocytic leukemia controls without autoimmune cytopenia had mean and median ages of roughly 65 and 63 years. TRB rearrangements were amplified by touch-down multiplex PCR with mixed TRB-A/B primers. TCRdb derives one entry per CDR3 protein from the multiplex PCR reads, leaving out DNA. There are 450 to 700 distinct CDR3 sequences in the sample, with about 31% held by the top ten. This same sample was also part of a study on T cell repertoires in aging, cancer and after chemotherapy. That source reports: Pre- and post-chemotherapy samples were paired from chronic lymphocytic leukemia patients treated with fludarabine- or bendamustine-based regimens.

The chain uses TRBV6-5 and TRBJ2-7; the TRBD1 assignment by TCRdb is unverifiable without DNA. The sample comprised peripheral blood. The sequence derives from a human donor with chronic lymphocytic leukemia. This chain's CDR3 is CASSYSTAGGHSYEQYF.